This record concerns one TCR beta chain sequence. Being one base from a much bigger clone, this may be a read error. V was shortened by 5 bases and J by 1 base, with 8 bases between the two germline ends. The CDR3 is 13 amino acids. Germline V lookup: CDR1 SGHTA, CDR2 FQGTGA. The data originate from a study of shared clonotypes between healthy human individuals. Once extracted for a subset, genomic DNA was divided evenly among several immunoSEQ plates. Only in-frame clones appear in the TCRdb table, and some are missing; sequencing was by immunoSEQ multiplex PCR. Of about 980,000 clones in the sample, over 60% were seen once.

This TCR came from a man aged 18 to 29 in good health. The sample taken for sequencing was memory CD4+ T cells sorted from blood. Subset here: CD45RA-negative fraction. The chain combines TRBV7-3 with TRBJ1-1; D gene uncertain. CDR3 bases: TGTGCCAGCAGCCTCGCACAGAACACTGAAGCTTTCTTT. Protein product: CASSLAQNTEAFF. Full variable domain (missing parts from reference TRBV7-3 and TRBJ1-1): GAGVSQTPSNKVTEKGKYVELRCDPISGHTALYWYRQSLGQGPEFLIYFQGTGAADDSGLPNDRFFAVRPEGSVSTLKIQRTERGDSAVYLCASSLAQNTEAFFGQGTRLTVV.